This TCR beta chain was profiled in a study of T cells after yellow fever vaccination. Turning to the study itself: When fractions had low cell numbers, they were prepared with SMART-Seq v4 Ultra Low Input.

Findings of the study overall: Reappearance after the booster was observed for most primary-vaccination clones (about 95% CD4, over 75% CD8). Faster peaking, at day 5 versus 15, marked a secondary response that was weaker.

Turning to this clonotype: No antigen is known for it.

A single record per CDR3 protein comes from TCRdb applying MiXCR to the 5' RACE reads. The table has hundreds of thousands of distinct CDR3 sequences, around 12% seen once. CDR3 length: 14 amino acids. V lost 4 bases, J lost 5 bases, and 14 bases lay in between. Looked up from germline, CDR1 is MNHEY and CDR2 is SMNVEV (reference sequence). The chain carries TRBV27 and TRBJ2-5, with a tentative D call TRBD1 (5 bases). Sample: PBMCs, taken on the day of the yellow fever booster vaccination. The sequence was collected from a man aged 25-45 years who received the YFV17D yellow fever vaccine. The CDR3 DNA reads TGTGCCAGCAGTTGGGGATCAGGGCGTGAGACCCAGTACTTC. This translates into CASSWGSGRETQYF.